A single sample gave rise to the 5 T cell receptor beta chains below, sequenced in a study of T-cell reconstitution after alpha-beta-depleted transplantation in children. A library of TCRbeta sequences, prepared with unique molecular identifiers, was generated. One entry per CDR3 protein, called by TCRdb with MiXCR from the PCR reads. The table has about 510,000 distinct CDR3 sequences, more than 9.5% seen once. The input for sequencing was PBMCs, mostly from graft donor cells, taken 180 days after TCRalphabeta/CD19-depleted stem cell transplant. These receptor sequences come from a female patient aged 2-9 years who had a stem cell transplant for aplastic anemia, so the T cells may come from the graft donor.

J is TRBJ2-3 and V is TRBV19, with D perhaps TRBD1 (5 bases). V was pared by 7 bases and J by 3 bases, with 11 bases between. CDR1 and CDR2 from the germline V gene are LNHDA and SQIVND (reference sequence). This CDR3 comprises 13 residues. The CDR3: CASNQGWTDTQYF. CDR3 coding DNA: TGTGCCAGTAACCAGGGTTGGACAGATACGCAGTATTTT. Full variable domain (rest looked up from reference TRBV19 and TRBJ2-3): DGGITQSPKYLFRKEGQNVTLSCEQNLNHDAMYWYRQDPGQGLRLIYYSQIVNDFQKGDIAEGYSVSREKKESFPLTVTSAQKNPTAFYLCASNQGWTDTQYFGPGTRLTVL.

This clonotype was picked up a small number of times. The rearrangement links TRBV20-1 to TRBJ2-1; 13 bases match TRBD2. V trimming: 1 base; J trimming: 0 bases; junction bases outside the gene matches: 3. CDR3 size: 17 residues. The germline V gene encodes CDR1 DFQATT and CDR2 SNEGSKA (reference sequence). In DNA form, the CDR3 reads TGCAGTGCTAGAGGCTGGACTAGCGGGAGCTCCTACAATGAGCAGTTCTTC. This sequence encodes CSARGWTSGSSYNEQFF.

The table lists this clonotype with a count of one. V usage is TRBV10-3 and J usage is TRBJ2-4; no clear D. V was trimmed by 0 bases and J by 5 bases, leaving 2 bases between them. Germline V gene data show CDR1 as ENHRY and CDR2 as SYGVKD. The CDR3 has 12 amino acids. The CDR3 region is CAISESENIQYF. The CDR3 nucleotides are TGTGCCATCAGTGAGTCGGAAAACATTCAGTACTTC.

In its sample, this clonotype was seen many times. The V gene is TRBV24-1, the J gene TRBJ2-1; TRBD2 agrees at 9 bases. The V and J ends lost 8 bases and 9 bases, in that order; junction bases with no gene match: 10. This CDR3 contains 14 residues. Per germline, CDR1 KGHDR and CDR2 SFDVKD. CDR3 sequence: CATTRSSGNGEQFF. In nucleotides, the CDR3 is TGTGCCACCACACGATCTAGCGGGAACGGTGAGCAGTTCTTC.

This clonotype was seen a few times. V is TRBV20-1 and J is TRBJ1-5, with 8 bases identical to TRBD1. Unmatched junction bases numbered 6, after V lost 5 bases and J lost 3 bases. The CDR3 has 14 residues. CDR1 and CDR2 (germline): DFQATT, SNEGSKA (reference sequence). For the CDR3, the DNA is TGCAGTGCTCTAGGGACAGGTCTCAATCAGCCCCAGCATTTT. It codes for CSALGTGLNQPQHF.